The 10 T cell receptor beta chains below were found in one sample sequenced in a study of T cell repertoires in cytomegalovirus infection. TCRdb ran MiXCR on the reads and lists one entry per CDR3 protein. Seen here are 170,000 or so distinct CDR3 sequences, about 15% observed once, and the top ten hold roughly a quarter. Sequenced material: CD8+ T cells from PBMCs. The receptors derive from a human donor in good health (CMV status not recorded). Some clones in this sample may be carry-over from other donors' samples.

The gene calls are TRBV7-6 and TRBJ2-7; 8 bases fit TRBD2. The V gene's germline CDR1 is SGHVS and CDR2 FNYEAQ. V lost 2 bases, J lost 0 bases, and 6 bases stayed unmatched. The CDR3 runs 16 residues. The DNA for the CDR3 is TGTGCCAGCAGCTTAAAGCGGGGGCGGAGCTCCTACGAGCAGTACTTC. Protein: CASSLKRGRSSYEQYF.

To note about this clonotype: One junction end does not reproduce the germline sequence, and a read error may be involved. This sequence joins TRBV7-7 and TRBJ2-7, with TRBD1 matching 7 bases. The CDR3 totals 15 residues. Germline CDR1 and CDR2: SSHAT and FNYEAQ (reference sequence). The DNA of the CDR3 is TGTGCTAGCAGCTTAGACCGGGACAGCTCCTACGAGCAGTACTTC. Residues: CASSLDRDSSYEQYF.

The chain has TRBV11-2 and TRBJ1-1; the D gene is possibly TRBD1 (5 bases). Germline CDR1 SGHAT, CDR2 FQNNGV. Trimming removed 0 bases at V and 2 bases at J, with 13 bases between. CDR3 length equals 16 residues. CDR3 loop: CASSLDSFQGNTEAFF. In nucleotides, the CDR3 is TGTGCCAGCAGCTTAGATAGTTTCCAGGGAAACACTGAAGCTTTCTTT.

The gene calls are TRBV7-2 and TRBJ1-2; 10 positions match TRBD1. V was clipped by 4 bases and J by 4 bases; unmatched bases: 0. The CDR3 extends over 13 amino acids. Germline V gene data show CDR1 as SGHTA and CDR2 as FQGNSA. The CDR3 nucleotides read TGTGCCAGCAGCTGGACAGGGGGCTATGGCTACACCTTC. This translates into CASSWTGGYGYTF.

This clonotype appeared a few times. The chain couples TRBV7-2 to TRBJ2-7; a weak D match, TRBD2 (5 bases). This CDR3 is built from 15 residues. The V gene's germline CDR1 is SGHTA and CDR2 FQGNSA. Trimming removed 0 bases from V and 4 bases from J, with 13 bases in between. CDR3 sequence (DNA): TGTGCCAGCAGCTTAGCCTTCGGGCGCGGGTACGAGCAGTACTTC. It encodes CASSLAFGRGYEQYF.

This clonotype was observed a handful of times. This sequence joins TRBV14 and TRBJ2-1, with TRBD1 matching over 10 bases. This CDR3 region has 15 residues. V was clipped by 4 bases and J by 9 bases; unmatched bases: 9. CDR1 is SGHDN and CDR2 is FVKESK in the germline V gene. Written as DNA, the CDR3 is TGTGCCAGCAGCCCCCTCCGGGGGACAGGGGTTGAGCAGTTCTTC. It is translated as CASSPLRGTGVEQFF.

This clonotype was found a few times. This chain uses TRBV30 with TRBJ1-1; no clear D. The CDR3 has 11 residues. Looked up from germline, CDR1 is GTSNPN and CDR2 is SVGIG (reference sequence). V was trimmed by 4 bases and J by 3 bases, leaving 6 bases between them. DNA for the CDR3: TGTGCCTGGAAAGAGTACACTGAAGCTTTCTTT. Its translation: CAWKEYTEAFF.

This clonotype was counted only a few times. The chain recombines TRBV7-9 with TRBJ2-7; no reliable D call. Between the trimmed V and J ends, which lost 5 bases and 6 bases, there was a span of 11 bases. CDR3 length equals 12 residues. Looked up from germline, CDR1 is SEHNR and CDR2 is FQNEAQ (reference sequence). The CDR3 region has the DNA TGTGCCAGCAGCGCTGTAAAGGGCGAGCAGTACTTC. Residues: CASSAVKGEQYF. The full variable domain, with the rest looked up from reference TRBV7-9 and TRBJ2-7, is DTGVSQNPRHKITKRGQNVTFRCDPISEHNRLYWYRQTLGQGPEFLTYFQNEAQLEKSRLLSDRFSAERPKGSFSTLEIQRTEQGDSAMYLCASSAVKGEQYFGPGTRLTVT.

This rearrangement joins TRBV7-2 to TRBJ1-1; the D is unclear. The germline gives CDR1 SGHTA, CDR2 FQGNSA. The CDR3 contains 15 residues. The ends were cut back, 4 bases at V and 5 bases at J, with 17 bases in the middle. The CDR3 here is CASSSSRGVRTEAFF. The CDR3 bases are TGTGCCAGCAGCTCTAGCCGCGGGGTTAGGACTGAAGCTTTCTTT. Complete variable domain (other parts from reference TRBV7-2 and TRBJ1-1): GAGVSQSPSNKVTEKGKDVELRCDPISGHTALYWYRQSLGQGLEFLIYFQGNSAPDKSGLPSDRFSAERTGGSVSTLTIQRTQQEDSAVYLCASSSSRGVRTEAFFGQGTRLTVV.

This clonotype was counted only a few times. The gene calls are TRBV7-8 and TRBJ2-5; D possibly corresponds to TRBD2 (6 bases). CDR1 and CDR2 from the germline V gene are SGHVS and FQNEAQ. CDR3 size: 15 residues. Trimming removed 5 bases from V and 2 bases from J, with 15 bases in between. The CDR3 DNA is TGTGCCAGCAGCCTTTGGGGGGAAGGGCAAGAGACCCAGTACTTC. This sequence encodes CASSLWGEGQETQYF. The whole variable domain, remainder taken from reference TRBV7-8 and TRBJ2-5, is GAGVSQSPRYKVAKRGQDVALRCDPISGHVSLFWYQQALGQGPEFLTYFQNEAQLDKSGLPSDRFFAERPEGSVSTLKIQRTQQEDSAVYLCASSLWGEGQETQYFGPGTRLLVL.